The 8 T cell receptor beta chains listed next were all sequenced from one sample in a study of cytomegalovirus exposure and HLA in healthy donors. Primers included in the PCR were 60 Vbeta and 13 Jbeta primers. Sequencing used immunoSEQ multiplex PCR; TCRdb keeps in-frame clones, though not all of them. The sample shows 160,000 or so clones, roughly 79% of them seen only once. Sequenced: PBMCs. Receptors originate from a woman aged 40 to 50 in good health and CMV-seronegative.

This chain uses TRBV6-5 with TRBJ1-2; 7 nucleotides match TRBD1. The germline gives CDR1 MNHEY, CDR2 SVGAGI. V shed 2 bases and J 7 bases; nucleotides not matched to a gene: 4. This CDR3 comprises 13 residues. The CDR3 bases are TGTGCCAGCAGTTACAGGGGGCACGGTGGCTACACCTTC. Its protein is CASSYRGHGGYTF.

The chain recombines TRBV2 with TRBJ1-4; TRBD1 matches 7 bases. This CDR3 region has 11 residues. From germline, CDR1 is SNHLY and CDR2 FYNNEI. For the CDR3, the DNA is TGTGCTACACAGGGGAATGAAAAACTGTTTTTT. Amino acid sequence: CATQGNEKLFF.

This chain joins TRBV5-1 and TRBJ2-7; 7 positions agree with TRBD2. The junction had 6 bases not matched to a gene; V was cut back by 3 bases and J by 0 bases. The CDR3 sequence is 15 residues long. CDR1 SGHRS and CDR2 YFSETQ come from the germline V gene. The CDR3 loop reads CASSSIAGLSYEQYF. For the CDR3, the DNA is TGCGCCAGCAGCTCCATAGCGGGCCTCTCCTACGAGCAGTACTTC.

The gene calls are TRBV30 and TRBJ1-3; D is possibly TRBD1 (5 bases). This CDR3 has 16 residues. Germline CDR1 is GTSNPN and CDR2 is SVGIG (reference sequence). V shed 5 bases and J shed 0 bases, with 17 bases lying between them. CDR3: CAWGLGLIDSGNTIYF. As DNA, the CDR3 is TGTGCCTGGGGGCTGGGACTCATAGACTCTGGAAACACCATATATTTT.

J is TRBJ2-7 and V is TRBV6-1, with 9 bases lining up with TRBD1. V shed 3 bases, J shed 5 bases, and the junction held 5 bases outside the gene matches. This CDR3 is 14 amino acids long. Per the germline V gene, CDR1 is MNHNS and CDR2 is SASEGT. For the CDR3, the DNA is TGTGCCAGCAGTGAGGGGGACAGGGTTCACGAGCAGTACTTC. Translating gives CASSEGDRVHEQYF.

This clone has more than one count but fewer than ten. CDR3 region: CASSLGGLAGTDTQYF. CDR3 in DNA: TGCGCCAGCAGCTTGGGGGGACTAGCCGGCACAGATACGCAGTATTTT. The chain has TRBV5-1 and TRBJ2-3; 9 bases are a match to TRBD2. V lost 0 bases to trimming and J lost 1 base; unmatched junction nucleotides: 3. CDR3 length: 16 amino acids. CDR1 and CDR2 (germline): SGHRS, YFSETQ.

The gene calls are TRBV9 and TRBJ2-5, with TRBD2 identical over 7 bases. This CDR3 is built from 15 residues. Trimming cost V 0 bases and J 4 bases; bases outside gene matches: 6. Looked up from germline, CDR1 is SGDLS and CDR2 is YYNGEE. The CDR3 DNA reads TGTGCCAGCAGCGTAGGGGCTAGCGGAATAGAGACCCAGTACTTC. It translates to CASSVGASGIETQYF.

This chain uses TRBV28 with TRBJ2-2, with 10 bases aligning to TRBD1. The CDR3 extends over 15 amino acids. Trimming cost V 6 bases and J 5 bases; bases outside gene matches: 6. Germline-derived CDR1 and CDR2 are MDHEN and SYDVKM. CDR3 nucleotides: TGTGCCAGCAGCCCTCCGGACAGGGGGACCGGGGAGCTGTTTTTT. Protein sequence: CASSPPDRGTGELFF. Drawing the rest from reference TRBV28 and TRBJ2-2, the complete variable domain is DVKVTQSSRYLVKRTGEKVFLECVQDMDHENMFWYRQDPGLGLRLIYFSYDVKMKEKGDIPEGYSVSREKKERFSLILESASTNQTSMYLCASSPPDRGTGELFFGEGSRLTVL.